One sample yielded the 18 T cell receptor beta chains listed below, sequenced in a study of spatial heterogeneity in lung cancer. Time point specified: sample taken at primary tumor resection. Researchers sequenced whole RNA taken from tumor, nontumor lung or frozen PBMC without sorting. One entry per CDR3 protein results from TCRdb running MiXCR on the 5' RACE reads. This sample has tens of thousands of distinct CDR3 sequences, with approximately 15% found just once. The sequencing here drew on PBMCs, taken at surgery. The source of these receptors is a male donor with early-stage non-small cell lung cancer.

This clonotype was seen repeatedly, ten times or more. The chain employs TRBV5-6 and TRBJ2-3; 8 bases map to TRBD1. Germline trimming cut 4 bases from V and 5 bases from J; bases unmatched to any gene: 9. The CDR3 totals 15 residues. From germline, CDR1 is SGHDT and CDR2 YYEEEE. The CDR3: CASSADRGPGDTQYF. The CDR3 bases are TGTGCCAGCAGCGCCGACAGGGGTCCTGGAGATACGCAGTATTTT.

The genes are TRBV19 and TRBJ2-1; 7 bases line up with TRBD1. CDR1 is LNHDA and CDR2 is SQIVND in the germline V gene (reference sequence). The CDR3 totals 15 residues. The trim removed 1 base at V and 2 bases at J, leaving 2 bases unmatched. DNA of the CDR3: TGTGCCAGTAGTATAGGACAGGGCGCCTACAATGAGCAGTTCTTC. This translates into CASSIGQGAYNEQFF.

The chain joins TRBV12-3 or TRBV12-4 to TRBJ2-3, with D possibly matching TRBD1 (5 bases). This CDR3 spans 15 amino acids. The V end lost 4 bases, the J end lost 8 bases, and 19 bases lay between the germline ends. The DNA for the CDR3 is TGTGCCAGCAGTTCCAATGGCTTTGGGGCTACTACGCAGTATTTT. Translating gives CASSSNGFGATTQYF.

The chain employs TRBV28 and TRBJ2-5, with D unclear. Trimming shortened V by 2 bases and J by 4 bases, and 14 bases separated the two germline ends. The CDR3 spans 15 residues. The germline V gene has CDR1 MDHEN and CDR2 SYDVKM. The DNA of the CDR3 is TGTGCCAGCAGTTTACCTAGGGATTTCCGAGAGACCCAGTACTTC. This gives the protein CASSLPRDFRETQYF. Based on the CDR3 plus reference TRBV28 and TRBJ2-5, the full variable domain is DVKVTQSSRYLVKRTGEKVFLECVQDMDHENMFWYRQDPGLGLRLIYFSYDVKMKEKGDIPEGYSVSREKKERFSLILESASTNQTSMYLCASSLPRDFRETQYFGPGTRLLVL.

V is TRBV28 and J is TRBJ1-1; no firm D call. Deletions cut 4 bases from V and 4 bases from J, with 10 bases between. Germline loops: CDR1 MDHEN, CDR2 SYDVKM. The CDR3 runs 13 residues. The CDR3 DNA reads as TGTGCCAGCAGTTACCGGCAGACCACTGAAGCTTTCTTT. Translated, it gives CASSYRQTTEAFF.

The chain joins TRBV27 to TRBJ2-2; D might be TRBD1 (5 bases). CDR1 and CDR2 from the germline V gene are MNHEY and SMNVEV (reference sequence). The V end was cut by 6 bases, the J end by 1 base, with 6 bases between. The CDR3 sequence is 13 residues long. In nucleotides, the CDR3 is TGTGCCAGCAGCGGACAGAACACCGGGGAGCTGTTTTTT. Its translation: CASSGQNTGELFF.

Only a few counts were recorded for this clonotype. The chain carries TRBV5-1 and TRBJ2-5; 12 positions agree with TRBD2. The CDR3 is made up of 16 amino acids. The germline CDR1 and CDR2 sequences are SGHRS and YFSETQ. Trimming removed 4 bases from V and 5 bases from J; junction bases left unmatched: 9. The CDR3 DNA is TGCGCCAGCAGCACCGGACTAGCGGGGCAAGGGGAGACCCAGTACTTC. It encodes CASSTGLAGQGETQYF.

The rearrangement joins TRBV20-1 to TRBJ2-5; 8 bases align to TRBD2. V shed 1 base, J shed 2 bases, and the junction held 6 bases outside the gene matches. This CDR3 spans 15 amino acids. Looked up from germline, CDR1 is DFQATT and CDR2 is SNEGSKA (reference sequence). In nucleotides, the CDR3 is TGCAGTGCTAGAGCCCTAGCGGGCCGTCAAGAGACCCAGTACTTC. It specifies CSARALAGRQETQYF.

The CDR3 protein is CSAPQAGVRDEQYF. CDR3 DNA: TGCAGTGCTCCTCAAGCGGGGGTAAGAGACGAGCAGTACTTC. V gene TRBV20-1 combines with J gene TRBJ2-7, with 8 bases fitting TRBD2. The CDR3 totals 14 residues. V was clipped by 5 bases and J by 5 bases; unmatched bases: 11. Germline CDR1 is DFQATT and CDR2 is SNEGSKA (reference sequence).

This clonotype was counted ten times or more. The chain joins TRBV6-2 or TRBV6-3 to TRBJ2-1; TRBD2 aligns across 8 bases. This CDR3 comprises 16 residues. Looked up from germline, CDR1 is MNHEY and CDR2 is SVGEGT. Trimming cost V 2 bases and J 2 bases; bases outside gene matches: 5. The CDR3 coding sequence is TGTGCCAGCAGTTACCAGGCAGCGGGGGCCTACAATGAGCAGTTCTTC. Its translation is CASSYQAAGAYNEQFF.

At least ten counts were recorded for this clonotype. The rearrangement joins TRBV20-1 to TRBJ2-5, with D unclear. The V gene lost 6 bases and the J gene lost 2 bases, with 7 bases spanning the gap. CDR3 length equals 11 residues. Per the germline V gene, CDR1 is DFQATT and CDR2 is SNEGSKA (reference sequence). CDR3 residues: CSALQQETQYF. CDR3 bases: TGCAGTGCCCTTCAGCAAGAGACCCAGTACTTC.

This clonotype was detected ten times or more. This chain connects TRBV28 to TRBJ2-7, with TRBD2 as a possible D gene (7 bases). Germline assignment: CDR1 MDHEN and CDR2 SYDVKM. The CDR3 totals 15 residues. V lost 4 bases and J 4 bases, leaving 17 bases between the germline ends. The chain's CDR3 is CASSSRGERDYEQYF. As DNA, the CDR3 is TGTGCCAGCAGTTCGAGGGGGGAGCGGGATTACGAGCAGTACTTC. Using reference TRBV28 and TRBJ2-7 for the parts outside the CDR3, the full variable domain is DVKVTQSSRYLVKRTGEKVFLECVQDMDHENMFWYRQDPGLGLRLIYFSYDVKMKEKGDIPEGYSVSREKKERFSLILESASTNQTSMYLCASSSRGERDYEQYFGPGTRLTVT.

This clonotype was detected only a few times. The chain recombines TRBV20-1 with TRBJ1-1, with D tentatively TRBD1 (5 bases). The CDR3 is 13 residues long. Trimming stripped 3 bases from V and 4 bases from J, with 12 bases between. Germline CDR1 and CDR2: DFQATT and SNEGSKA (reference sequence). DNA for the CDR3: TGCAGTGCTAGGGGCAGGGTGAGCACTGAAGCTTTCTTT. This encodes CSARGRVSTEAFF.

This clonotype has a handful of counts. CDR3 residues: CASRSSYEQFF. CDR3 bases: TGTGCCAGTAGATCCTCCTATGAGCAGTTCTTC. The chain has TRBV19 and TRBJ2-1; no firm D call. The germline V gene encodes CDR1 LNHDA and CDR2 SQIVND (reference sequence). Trimming shortened V by 6 bases and J by 8 bases, and 8 bases separated the two germline ends. CDR3 length equals 11 residues.

The table lists this clonotype with a few counts. The CDR3 DNA sequence: TGTGCCATCAGTCCGGAGGGTAGCAATCAGCCCCAGCATTTT. This sequence encodes CAISPEGSNQPQHF. This chain links TRBV10-3 with TRBJ1-5; D is unclear. The CDR3 is made up of 14 amino acids. Germline assignment: CDR1 ENHRY and CDR2 SYGVKD. Trimming removed 5 bases at V and 0 bases at J, with 8 bases between.

In this sample, this clonotype turned up many times. The junction shows a germline mismatch at one end, possibly a read error. The V gene is TRBV29-1, the J gene TRBJ2-1, with D possibly matching TRBD2 (6 bases). This CDR3 is built from 14 residues. Germline CDR1 is SQVTM and CDR2 is ANQGSEA. CDR3 coding DNA: TGCAGCGCTGAAACGACGGGAGCCTACAATGAGCAGTTCTTC. Protein: CSAETTGAYNEQFF.

This clonotype was seen ten or more times. V and J are TRBV20-1 and TRBJ2-3; 12 nucleotides agree with TRBD2. V shed 5 bases and J 8 bases; nucleotides not matched to a gene: 5. The length of the CDR3 is 13 residues. CDR1 is DFQATT, CDR2 SNEGSKA, per germline (reference sequence). The CDR3 protein is CSAETSGSATQYF. The CDR3 coding sequence is TGCAGTGCTGAGACTAGCGGGAGTGCTACGCAGTATTTT.

The rearrangement links TRBV19 to TRBJ2-1, with 7 bases lining up with TRBD1. This CDR3 has 13 amino acids. Trimming took 4 bases from V and 6 from J; bases not matched to a gene: 3. Germline V gene data show CDR1 as LNHDA and CDR2 as SQIVND (reference sequence). The CDR3 sequence is CASSKGQTNEQFF. DNA of the CDR3: TGTGCCAGTAGTAAGGGACAGACCAATGAGCAGTTCTTC.